This T cell receptor (beta chain) derives from a study of blood T cell repertoires in COVID-19. About the research overall: Samples representing acute and convalescent COVID-19 were sourced from the United States, Italy and Spain. Sources were T cells, B-cell-depleted T cells, or PBMCs; the material itself was cDNA or gDNA.

Per the authors' pipeline: Reference gene primers were amplified, and this amplification served to estimate nucleated cell counts. The data were produced by immunoSEQ multiplex PCR, yet TCRdb's version contains in-frame clones alone and is incomplete. That table supplies the V and J calls and clone size; D and trimming were determined from the DNA. The table lists over 150,000 clones, around nine tenths of them singletons. The CDR3 is 15 residues long. Germline V gene data show CDR1 as SGHTA and CDR2 as FQGTGA. V gave up 5 bases and J gave up 4 bases, with 17 bases separating them. The chain combines TRBV7-3 with TRBJ1-2; D gene unclear. The sequencing input was peripheral blood. This sequence originates from a woman under 30 who had recovered from COVID-19. DNA for the CDR3: TGTGCCAGCAGCCCCAACGGAGGAGTCTCCTATGGCTACACCTTC. This codes for CASSPNGGVSYGYTF. Full variable domain (outside the CDR3, taken from reference TRBV7-3 and TRBJ1-2): GAGVSQTPSNKVTEKGKYVELRCDPISGHTALYWYRQSLGQGPEFLIYFQGTGAADDSGLPNDRFFAVRPEGSVSTLKIQRTERGDSAVYLCASSPNGGVSYGYTFGSGTRLTVV.